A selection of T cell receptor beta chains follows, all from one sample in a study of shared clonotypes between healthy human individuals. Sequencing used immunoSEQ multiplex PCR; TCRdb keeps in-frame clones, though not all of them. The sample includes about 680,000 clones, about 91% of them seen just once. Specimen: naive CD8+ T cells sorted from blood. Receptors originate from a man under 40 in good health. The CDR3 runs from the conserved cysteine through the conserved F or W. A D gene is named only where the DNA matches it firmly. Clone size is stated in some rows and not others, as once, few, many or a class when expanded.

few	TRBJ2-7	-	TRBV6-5	CASVGSLSSYEQYF	TGTGCCAGCGTAGGTTCGCTAAGCTCCTACGAGCAGTACTTC
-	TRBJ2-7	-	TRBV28	CASSLTWGSYEQYF	TGTGCCAGCAGCCTTACGTGGGGATCCTACGAGCAGTACTTC
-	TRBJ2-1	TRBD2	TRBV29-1	CSVDAGTSGPYNEQFF	TGCAGCGTTGATGCCGGGACTAGCGGACCATACAATGAGCAGTTCTTC
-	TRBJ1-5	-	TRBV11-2	CASSLDGQLSEPQHF	TGTGCCAGCAGCCTGGACGGCCAGTTATCAGAGCCCCAGCATTTT
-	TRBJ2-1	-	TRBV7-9	CASSLIGSSSYNEQFF	TGTGCCAGCAGCTTAATCGGCTCGAGCTCCTACAATGAGCAGTTCTTC
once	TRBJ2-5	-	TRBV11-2	CASSLVGTAQETQYF	TGTGCCAGCAGCTTAGTCGGCACGGCCCAAGAGACCCAGTACTTC
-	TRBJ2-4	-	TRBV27	CASSLKAGRRENIQYF	TGTGCCAGCAGTTTGAAGGCAGGGAGGCGGGAAAACATTCAGTACTTC
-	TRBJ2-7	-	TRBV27	CASSLSTVSSYEQYF	TGTGCCAGCAGTTTATCCACAGTGTCAAGCTACGAGCAGTACTTC
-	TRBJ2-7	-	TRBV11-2	CASSLGQEQYF	TGTGCCAGCAGCTTAGGGCAGGAGCAGTACTTC
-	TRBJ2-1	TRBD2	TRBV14	CASSPLGGSYNEQFF	TGTGCCAGCAGCCCTCTTGGCGGGAGCTACAATGAGCAGTTCTTC
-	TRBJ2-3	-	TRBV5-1	CASSWTAEDTQYF	TGCGCCAGCAGCTGGACTGCCGAGGATACGCAGTATTTT
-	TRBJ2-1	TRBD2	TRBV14	CASSQALAGGRSYNEQFF	TGTGCCAGCAGCCAAGCACTAGCGGGAGGGAGGTCCTACAATGAGCAGTTCTTC
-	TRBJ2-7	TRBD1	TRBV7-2	CASSRDRFDEQYF	TGTGCCAGCAGCAGGGACAGGTTTGACGAGCAGTACTTC
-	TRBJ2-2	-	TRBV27	CASSLFYRDLPGELFF	TGTGCCAGCAGTTTATTTTATAGGGACCTCCCCGGGGAGCTGTTTTTT
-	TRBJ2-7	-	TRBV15	CATSRAWPSSYEQYF	TGTGCCACCAGCAGGGCCTGGCCGAGCTCCTACGAGCAGTACTTC
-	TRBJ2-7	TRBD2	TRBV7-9	CASSSEREAPYEQYF	TGTGCCAGCAGCTCTGAGCGGGAGGCCCCCTACGAGCAGTACTTC
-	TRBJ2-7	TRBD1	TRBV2	CASTVGQGANEQYF	TGTGCCAGCACTGTGGGACAGGGGGCGAACGAGCAGTACTTC
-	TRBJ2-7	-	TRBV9	CASSVDGSRGSYEQYF	TGTGCCAGCAGCGTAGACGGGTCTAGGGGCTCCTACGAGCAGTACTTC
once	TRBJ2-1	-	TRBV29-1	CSVEGTTYNEQFF	TGCAGCGTTGAAGGGACTACATACAATGAGCAGTTCTTC
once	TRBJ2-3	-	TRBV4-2	CASSPDYRATDTQYF	TGTGCCAGCAGCCCAGATTACCGGGCAACAGATACGCAGTATTTT
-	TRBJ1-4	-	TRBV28	CASSLRGTLEKLFF	TGTGCCAGCAGTTTAAGGGGGACATTGGAAAAACTGTTTTTT
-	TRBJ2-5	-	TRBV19	CASSISRERETQYF	TGTGCCAGTAGTATCTCACGGGAACGAGAGACCCAGTACTTC
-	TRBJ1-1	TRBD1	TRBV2	CASSPRQGNTEAFF	TGTGCCAGCAGTCCCCGACAGGGAAACACTGAAGCTTTCTTT
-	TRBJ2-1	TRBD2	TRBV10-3	CAAGMGGEQFF	TGTGCCGCAGGGATGGGGGGGGAGCAGTTCTTC
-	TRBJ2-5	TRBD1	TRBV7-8	CASSFRTGPQETQYF	TGTGCCAGCAGCTTTCGGACAGGTCCCCAAGAGACCCAGTACTTC
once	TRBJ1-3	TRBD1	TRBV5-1	CASSDPETGLSGNTIYF	TGCGCCAGCAGCGACCCCGAGACAGGGCTTTCTGGAAACACCATATATTTT
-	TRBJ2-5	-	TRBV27	CASSPLGVGRQETQYF	TGTGCCAGCAGTCCCCTCGGGGTGGGGAGGCAAGAGACCCAGTACTTC
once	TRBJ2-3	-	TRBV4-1	CASSQNTDTQYF	TGCGCCAGCAGCCAGAACACAGATACGCAGTATTTT
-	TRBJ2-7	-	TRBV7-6	CASSRTGLRDTAYEQYF	TGTGCCAGCAGCCGGACCGGCCTCCGGGACACCGCCTACGAGCAGTACTTC
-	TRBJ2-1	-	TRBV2	CASSDFSSYFNEQFF	TGTGCCAGCAGTGATTTCTCGTCCTACTTCAATGAGCAGTTCTTC
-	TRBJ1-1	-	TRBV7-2	CASSLEYGDEAFF	TGTGCCAGCAGCTTAGAGTATGGGGATGAAGCTTTCTTT
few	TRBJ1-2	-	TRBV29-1	CSVEGPQGVGYGYTF	TGCAGCGTTGAAGGCCCCCAGGGCGTTGGCTATGGCTACACCTTC
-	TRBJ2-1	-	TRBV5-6	CASSFYNEQFF	TGTGCCAGCAGCTTTTACAATGAGCAGTTCTTC
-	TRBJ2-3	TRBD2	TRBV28	CASSLTPPGLAGPKDTQYF	TGTGCCAGCAGTTTGACACCGCCGGGACTAGCGGGCCCGAAGGATACGCAGTATTTT
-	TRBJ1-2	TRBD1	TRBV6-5	CASSFIGQGAYGYTF	TGTGCCAGCAGTTTCATCGGACAGGGGGCCTATGGCTACACCTTC
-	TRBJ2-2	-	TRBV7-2	CASSPDTGELFF	TGTGCCAGCAGTCCCGACACCGGGGAGCTGTTTTTT
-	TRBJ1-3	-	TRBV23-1	CASRRGGRDNGNTIYF	TGCGCCAGCAGACGGGGGGGTAGGGATAATGGAAACACCATATATTTT
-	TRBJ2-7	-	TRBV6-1	CASSEELGSSYEQYF	TGTGCCAGCAGTGAAGAACTGGGAAGCTCCTACGAGCAGTACTTC
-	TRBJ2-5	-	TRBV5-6	CASSGGTPTEETQYF	TGTGCCAGCAGCGGGGGGACACCTACGGAAGAGACCCAGTACTTC
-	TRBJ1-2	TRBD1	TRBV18	CASSPPPGQGYYGYTF	TGTGCCAGCTCACCACCCCCGGGACAGGGGTACTATGGCTACACCTTC
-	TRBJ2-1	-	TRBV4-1	CASSQAIDSYNEQFF	TGCGCCAGCAGCCAGGCAATTGACAGCTACAATGAGCAGTTCTTC
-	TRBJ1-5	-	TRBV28	CASSLWDLAGAYQPQHF	TGTGCCAGCAGTTTATGGGACCTGGCAGGGGCATATCAGCCCCAGCATTTT
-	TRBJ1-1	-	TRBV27	CASSLSISTEAFF	TGTGCCAGCAGTTTATCAATATCCACTGAAGCTTTCTTT
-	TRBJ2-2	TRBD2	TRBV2	CASSGFSGSMDTGELFF	TGTGCCAGCAGTGGGTTTAGCGGGAGTATGGACACCGGGGAGCTGTTTTTT
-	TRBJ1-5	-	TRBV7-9	CASSLAGSGADQPQHF	TGTGCCAGCAGCTTAGCGGGAAGTGGTGCGGATCAGCCCCAGCATTTT
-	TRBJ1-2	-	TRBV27	CASSTGPPNYGYTF	TGTGCCAGCAGTACAGGGCCCCCTAACTATGGCTACACCTTC
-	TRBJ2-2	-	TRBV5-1	CASSLKTGELFF	TGCGCCAGCAGCTTGAAAACCGGGGAGCTGTTTTTT
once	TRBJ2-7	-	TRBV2	CASIEGKEQYF	TGTGCCAGCATTGAAGGTAAAGAGCAGTACTTC
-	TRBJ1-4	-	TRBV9	CASSEDPFPQGEEKLFF	TGTGCCAGCAGCGAGGATCCCTTCCCCCAGGGAGAGGAAAAACTGTTTTTT
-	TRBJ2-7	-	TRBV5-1	CASSPRTGPSSF	TGCGCCAGCAGCCCAAGGACCGGCCCCTCTTCCTTC
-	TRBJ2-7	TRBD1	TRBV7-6	CASSLGAGQGSYEQYF	TGTGCCAGCAGCTTAGGAGCGGGACAGGGGTCCTACGAGCAGTACTTC
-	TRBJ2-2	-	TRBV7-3	CASSPIVGGELFF	TGTGCCAGCAGCCCTATAGTTGGCGGGGAGCTGTTTTTT
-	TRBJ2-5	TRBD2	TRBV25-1	CASSPPPGLGRETQYF	TGTGCCAGCAGTCCCCCCCCGGGACTAGGTAGGGAGACCCAGTACTTC
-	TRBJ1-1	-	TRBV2	CASEGIMNTEAFF	TGTGCCAGCGAGGGGATCATGAACACTGAAGCTTTCTTT
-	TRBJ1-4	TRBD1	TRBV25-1	CASSEGGTGDEKLFF	TGTGCCAGCAGTGAAGGAGGGACAGGAGATGAAAAACTGTTTTTT
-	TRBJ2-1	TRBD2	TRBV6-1	CASRPGLAGDEQFF	TGTGCCAGCAGGCCGGGACTAGCAGGGGATGAGCAGTTCTTC